Shown below are 13 T cell receptor beta chains from a single sample sequenced in a study of blood T cell repertoires in COVID-19. TCRdb's table, derived via immunoSEQ multiplex PCR, lists solely in-frame clones and lacks some. Of some 250,000 clones listed, approximately 91% are singletons. The specimen was peripheral blood. These receptor sequences come from a human donor in a cohort sampled during active COVID-19.

The chain combines TRBV27 with TRBJ2-7, with TRBD1 identical over 7 bases. The germline V gene has CDR1 MNHEY and CDR2 SMNVEV (reference sequence). CDR3 size: 14 residues. The trim removed 5 bases at V and 3 bases at J, leaving 7 bases unmatched. The CDR3 region has the DNA TGTGCCAGCAGTCCAGACAGGGTACTCTACGAGCAGTACTTC. This gives the protein CASSPDRVLYEQYF.

The chain joins TRBV10-3 to TRBJ1-2; D uncertain. Germline-derived CDR1 and CDR2 are ENHRY and SYGVKD. The CDR3 sequence is 11 residues long. CDR3 in amino acids: CRPPWAYGYTF. The CDR3 DNA reads TGTCGACCACCTTGGGCCTATGGCTACACCTTC.

This clone was counted a single time. J is TRBJ1-5 and V is TRBV5-8; weak D call: TRBD1 (6 bases). Trimming shortened V by 10 bases and J by 0 bases, and 11 bases separated the two germline ends. The CDR3 length is 13 residues. CDR1 SGHTS and CDR2 YDEGEE come from the germline V gene. The CDR3 region is CAAGANSNQPQHF. Here the CDR3 DNA reads TGTGCCGCGGGGGCAAATAGCAATCAGCCCCAGCATTTT.

The chain couples TRBV10-2 to TRBJ2-7, with D tentatively TRBD2 (5 bases). V lost 0 bases, J lost 3 bases, and 12 bases lay in between. CDR3 length: 15 residues. CDR1 WSHSY and CDR2 SAAADI come from the germline V gene. CDR3 sequence reads: CASSESARAGYEQYF. In DNA, the CDR3 is TGCGCCAGCAGTGAGTCGGCCCGTGCGGGCTACGAGCAGTACTTC.

The V gene is TRBV7-2, the J gene TRBJ2-7; D ambiguous. This CDR3 contains 15 residues. Germline V gene data show CDR1 as SGHTA and CDR2 as FQGNSA. The V end was cut by 1 base, the J end by 2 bases, with 12 bases between. The DNA for the CDR3 is TGTGCCAGCAGCTTAGTGAGTGAGGCAACCTACGAGCAGTACTTC. Amino acids: CASSLVSEATYEQYF.

This chain connects TRBV27 to TRBJ1-2, with TRBD1 matching 9 bases. The CDR3 contains 17 residues. With 5 bases clipped from V and 7 bases from J, the junction kept 17 bases outside the gene matches. CDR1 MNHEY and CDR2 SMNVEV come from the germline V gene (reference sequence). The CDR3 sequence is CASSPLQGAIGVGGYTF. The CDR3 DNA is TGTGCCAGCAGTCCCCTACAGGGGGCAATCGGAGTTGGTGGCTACACCTTC.

V usage is TRBV6-5 and J usage is TRBJ1-1, with a possible D match to TRBD1 (5 bases). Deletions cut 0 bases from V and 6 bases from J, with 8 bases between. Germline loops: CDR1 MNHEY, CDR2 SVGAGI. This CDR3 has 13 residues. In nucleotides, the CDR3 is TGTGCCAGCAGTTACTCATTGGGGCCTGAAGCTTTCTTT. Translation gives CASSYSLGPEAFF.

This chain links TRBV7-2 with TRBJ1-2; 9 nucleotides match TRBD1. Trimming removed 5 bases from V and 4 bases from J; junction bases left unmatched: 11. Germline V lookup: CDR1 SGHTA, CDR2 FQGNSA. The CDR3 is 16 amino acids. CDR3 DNA sequence: TGTGCCAGCAGCCCCCGACAGGGGGGTAGCCTCTATGGCTACACCTTC. Its protein is CASSPRQGGSLYGYTF.

This clone occurred once. The chain recombines TRBV4-1 with TRBJ2-7; perhaps TRBD2 as D (6 bases). CDR3 length equals 16 residues. Germline lookup yields CDR1 MGHRA and CDR2 YSYEKL. Trimming shortened V by 1 base and J by 3 bases, and 16 bases separated the two germline ends. The CDR3 protein is CASSQALGLAGYEQYF. CDR3 nucleotides: TGCGCCAGCAGCCAAGCTCTGGGACTGGCGGGCTACGAGCAGTACTTC.

This chain connects TRBV6-5 to TRBJ1-2, with 8 bases lining up with TRBD1. The CDR3 sequence is 15 residues long. Trimming at V came to 0 bases and at J to 8 bases, leaving 8 bases not matched to a gene. The germline gives CDR1 MNHEY, CDR2 SVGAGI. DNA of the CDR3: TGTGCCAGCAGTTACTCGAAGGACAGGGTATACGGCTACACCTTC. Amino acid sequence: CASSYSKDRVYGYTF.

The V and J genes are TRBV19 and TRBJ1-5, with D tentatively TRBD1 (6 bases). V was trimmed by 7 bases and J by 6 bases, leaving 16 bases between them. Germline lookup yields CDR1 LNHDA and CDR2 SQIVND (reference sequence). The CDR3 contains 14 residues. CDR3 DNA sequence: TGTGCCAGTATGAACAGGGAAATAGGTCAGCCCCAGCATTTT. Translated: CASMNREIGQPQHF.

The chain joins TRBV6-5 to TRBJ2-7; TRBD2 matches 14 bases. The CDR3 extends over 16 amino acids. Looked up from germline, CDR1 is MNHEY and CDR2 is SVGAGI. V gave up 4 bases and J gave up 4 bases; unmatched junction bases: 6. Here the CDR3 reads CASSSQTSGGGYEQYF. The CDR3 DNA reads TGTGCCAGCAGTTCCCAGACTAGCGGGGGGGGGTACGAGCAGTACTTC.

This clone was observed once. This sequence joins TRBV10-3 and TRBJ2-2; weak D call: TRBD2 (6 bases). V lost 6 bases and J 1 base, leaving 9 bases between the germline ends. From germline, CDR1 is ENHRY and CDR2 SYGVKD. The CDR3 runs to 14 residues. The DNA of the CDR3 is TGTGCCATCAGGGGGACTGGGAACACCGGGGAGCTGTTTTTT. This sequence encodes CAIRGTGNTGELFF.